This T cell receptor beta chain derives from a study of shared clonotypes between healthy human individuals. Study-wide results and caveats: Donor clonotype sharing was expected to depend on sequencing depth. Sharing across four donors was seen in 4% to 6.5% of naive CD4 clonotypes.

The junction had 8 bases not matched to a gene; V was cut back by 5 bases and J by 7 bases. The length of the CDR3 is 15 residues. CDR1 is MNHEY and CDR2 is SMNVEV in the germline V gene (reference sequence). Terminally differentiated effector memory CD45RA+ cells were excluded by CCR7 positive selection of CD45RO-negative cells. Healthy adults negative for HIV, lacking recent acute infections or vaccinations, served as donors. A remark on this clone: Its specificity is not known.

In the authors' methods: In the immunoSEQ data, sequences were junction-only and lacked quality scores, so filtering differed. Profiling relied on immunoSEQ multiplex PCR, and the TCRdb table lists in-frame clones only, not all of them. V and J calls and clone size are given by that table; D and trimming were obtained from the DNA. This sample has a few million clones, with about 94% found just once. The chain has TRBV27 and TRBJ2-1, with TRBD2 identical over 10 bases. The clonotype comes from a man aged 18 to 30 in good health. Some clones in this sample may be carry-over from other donors' samples. The sample taken for sequencing was naive CD8+ T cells from PBMCs. The CDR3 region has the DNA TGTGCCAGCAGTCCTAGCGGGAGTTTAACGAATGAGCAGTTCTTC. Its protein product is CASSPSGSLTNEQFF.